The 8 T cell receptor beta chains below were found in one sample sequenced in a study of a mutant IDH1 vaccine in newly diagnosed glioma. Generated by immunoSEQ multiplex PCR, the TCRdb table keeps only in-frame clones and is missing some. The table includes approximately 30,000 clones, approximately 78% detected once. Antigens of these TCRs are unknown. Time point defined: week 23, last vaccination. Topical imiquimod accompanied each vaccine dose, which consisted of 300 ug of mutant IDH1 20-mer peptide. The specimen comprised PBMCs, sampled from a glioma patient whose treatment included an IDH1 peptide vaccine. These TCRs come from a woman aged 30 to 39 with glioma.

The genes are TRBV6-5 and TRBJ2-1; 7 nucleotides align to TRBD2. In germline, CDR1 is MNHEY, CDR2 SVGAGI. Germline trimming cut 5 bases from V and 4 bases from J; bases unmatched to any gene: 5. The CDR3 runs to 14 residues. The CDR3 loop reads CASSPGGRYNEQFF. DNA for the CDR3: TGTGCCAGCAGTCCGGGGGGACGATACAATGAGCAGTTCTTC.

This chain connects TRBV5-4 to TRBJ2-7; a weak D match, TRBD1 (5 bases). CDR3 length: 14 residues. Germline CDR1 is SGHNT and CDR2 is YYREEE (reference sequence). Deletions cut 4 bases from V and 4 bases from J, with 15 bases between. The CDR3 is CASSQTTDSYEQYF. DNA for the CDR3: TGTGCCAGCAGCCAAACAACTGACAGTTACGAGCAGTACTTC. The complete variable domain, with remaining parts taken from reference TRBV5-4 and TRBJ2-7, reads ETGVTQSPTHLIKTRGQQVTLRCSSQSGHNTVSWYQQALGQGPQFIFQYYREEENGRGNFPPRFSGLQFPNYSSELNVNALELDDSALYLCASSQTTDSYEQYFGPGTRLTVT.

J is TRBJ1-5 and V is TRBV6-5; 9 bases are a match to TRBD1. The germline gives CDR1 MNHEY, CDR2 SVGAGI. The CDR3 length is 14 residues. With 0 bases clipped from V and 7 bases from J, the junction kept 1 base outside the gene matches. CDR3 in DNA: TGTGCCAGCAGTTACTCGGGACAGGGACAGCCCCAGCATTTT. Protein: CASSYSGQGQPQHF.

The CDR3 coding sequence is TGTGCCAGCAGCTTAGATGGCGGAGGCTCCACTGAAGCTTTCTTT. It is translated as CASSLDGGGSTEAFF. The gene calls are TRBV11-2 and TRBJ1-1; D unresolved. The CDR3 spans 15 residues. CDR1 SGHAT and CDR2 FQNNGV come from the germline V gene. Trimming took 0 bases from V and 4 from J, leaving 12 bases between them.

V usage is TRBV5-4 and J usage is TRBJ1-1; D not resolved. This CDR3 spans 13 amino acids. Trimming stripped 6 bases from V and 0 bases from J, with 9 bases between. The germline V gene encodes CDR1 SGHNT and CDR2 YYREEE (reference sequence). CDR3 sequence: CASTQFMNTEAFF. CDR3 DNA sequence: TGTGCCAGCACCCAATTCATGAACACTGAAGCTTTCTTT.

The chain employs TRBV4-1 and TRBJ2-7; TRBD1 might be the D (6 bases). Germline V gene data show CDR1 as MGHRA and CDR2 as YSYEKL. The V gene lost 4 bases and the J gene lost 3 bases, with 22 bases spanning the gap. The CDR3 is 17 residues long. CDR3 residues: CASSLQSGRGFSYEQYF. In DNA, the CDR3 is TGCGCCAGCAGCCTACAATCGGGTAGGGGGTTTAGCTACGAGCAGTACTTC.

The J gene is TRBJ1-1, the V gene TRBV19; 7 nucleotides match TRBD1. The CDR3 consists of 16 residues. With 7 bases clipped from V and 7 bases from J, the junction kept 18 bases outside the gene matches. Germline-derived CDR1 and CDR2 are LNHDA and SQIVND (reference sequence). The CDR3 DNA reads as TGTGCCAGTACCCCGGGGGGAGCAGGGGGTTATGTTGAAGCTTTCTTT. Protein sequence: CASTPGGAGGYVEAFF.

CDR3 sequence reads: CASSRQGSYQPQHF. As DNA, the CDR3 is TGTGCCAGTAGTAGACAGGGCTCATATCAGCCCCAGCATTTT. The rearrangement links TRBV19 to TRBJ1-5; 7 bases fit TRBD1. Germline-derived CDR1 and CDR2 are LNHDA and SQIVND (reference sequence). The V gene end was trimmed by 4 bases and the J gene end by 5 bases; junction bases not matched to a gene: 5. The CDR3 covers 14 residues.